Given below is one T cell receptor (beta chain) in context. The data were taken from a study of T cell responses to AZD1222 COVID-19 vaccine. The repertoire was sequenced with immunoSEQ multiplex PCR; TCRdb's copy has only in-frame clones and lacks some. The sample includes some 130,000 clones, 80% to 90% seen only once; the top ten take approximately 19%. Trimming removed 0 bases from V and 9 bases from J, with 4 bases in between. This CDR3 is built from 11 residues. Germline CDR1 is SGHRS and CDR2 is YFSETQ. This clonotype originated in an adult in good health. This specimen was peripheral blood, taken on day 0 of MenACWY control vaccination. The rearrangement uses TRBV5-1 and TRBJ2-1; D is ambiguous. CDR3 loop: CASSLVSEQFF. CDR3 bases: TGCGCCAGCAGCTTGGTGAGTGAGCAGTTCTTC.